A selection of T cell receptor beta chains follows, all from one sample in a study of T cell changes during pregnancy in multiple sclerosis. The method was immunoSEQ multiplex PCR; TCRdb's version includes in-frame clones alone and lacks a portion of them. The repertoire holds 65,000 to 90,000 clones, with over 85% as singletons. The material was peripheral blood, obtained in the second trimester of pregnancy. The receptors were sampled from a female donor with multiple sclerosis, enrolled in a pregnancy study. The CDR3 runs from the conserved cysteine through the conserved F or W. Each record gives: V gene, D gene, clone size, J gene, CDR3 DNA, CDR3 protein. D genes are given only for firm matches. Clone size is not always given. Where it is, it says once, few, many or a class for expanded clones.

TRBV4-1,-,-,TRBJ1-2,TGCGCCAGCAGCCAAGCGTCTCAGGGAGGGTATGGCTACACCTTC,CASSQASQGGYGYTF
TRBV27,TRBD1,-,TRBJ1-3,TGTGCCAGCAGTCCTGGGACAGCTGGAAACACCATATATTTT,CASSPGTAGNTIYF
TRBV28,TRBD1,once,TRBJ1-4,TGTGCCAGCAGTTTGATGTTTGGGGGGTACTTCGACAGGGGGCATTCAGCCCTGTTTTTT,CASSLMFGGYFDRGHSALFF
TRBV18,-,-,TRBJ2-5,TGTGCCAGCTCACCACAGTCTAGGGGGACCCAGTACTTC,CASSPQSRGTQYF
TRBV7-3,-,once,TRBJ2-2,TGTGCCAGCAGCTTATCGGGGAATGGCGGGGAGCTGTTTTTT,CASSLSGNGGELFF
TRBV28,TRBD2,-,TRBJ2-2,TGTGCCAGCAGTAGACCACGCATCAGGACTAGCCAACGAGCCGGGGAGCTGTTTTTT,CASSRPRIRTSQRAGELFF
TRBV5-1,-,few,TRBJ1-2,TGCGCCAGCAGCTTGTCCGGGGAACGGGGCTACACCTTC,CASSLSGERGYTF
TRBV7-9,TRBD2,-,TRBJ2-1,TGTGCCAGCAGCTTCCTAGCGGGGGGCGCGATCGATAATGAGCAGTTCTTC,CASSFLAGGAIDNEQFF
TRBV5-4,TRBD1,-,TRBJ2-7,TGTGCCAGCAGCGCGAATACCGGGACAGGGACGGTCTACGAGCAGTACTTC,CASSANTGTGTVYEQYF
TRBV18,-,-,TRBJ1-1,TGTGCCAGCTCACGGGACACCTCCAACACTGAAGCTTTCTTT,CASSRDTSNTEAFF
TRBV6-5,-,once,TRBJ2-5,TGTGCCAGCAGTTACTCGACTGCGGTACAAGAGACCCAGTACTTC,CASSYSTAVQETQYF
TRBV7-9,TRBD1,-,TRBJ2-4,TGTGCCAGCAGCCAGGACAGGGATGAAAACATTCAGTACTTC,CASSQDRDENIQYF
TRBV6-5,TRBD1,-,TRBJ2-7,TGTGCCAGCAGACTCGGACAGGGAATCTACGAGCAGTACTTC,CASRLGQGIYEQYF
TRBV28,-,-,TRBJ1-1,TGTGCCAGCAGTGGGACACAGAACACTGAAGCTTTCTTT,CASSGTQNTEAFF
TRBV6-5,-,-,TRBJ1-3,TGTGCCGGCAGTGTAACAGGGAGCTCTGGAAACACCATATATTTT,CAGSVTGSSGNTIYF
TRBV6-5,-,-,TRBJ1-3,TGTGCCAGCAGTTATAAACCGGGACATAGCGGAAACACCATATATTTT,CASSYKPGHSGNTIYF
TRBV30,TRBD1,-,TRBJ1-1,TGTGCTAAGGGACAGGGATTGGGTACTGAAGCTTTCTTT,CAKGQGLGTEAFF
TRBV4-3,TRBD1,-,TRBJ1-1,TGCGCCAGCAGCGCAGGACAGGGGGGACCTGAAGCTTTCTTT,CASSAGQGGPEAFF
TRBV19,TRBD1,few,TRBJ1-1,TGTGCCAGTAGGGACAGGGGAGTGAACACTGAAGCTTTCTTT,CASRDRGVNTEAFF
TRBV14,-,once,TRBJ2-3,TGTGCCAGCAGCCAAGAAGTACTACTCACAGATACGCAGTATTTT,CASSQEVLLTDTQYF
TRBV5-1,TRBD1,-,TRBJ2-7,TGCGCCAGCAGCTTGAAACAGGGGTGGTACGAGCAGTACTTC,CASSLKQGWYEQYF
TRBV4-3,TRBD2,-,TRBJ2-5,TGCGCCAGCAGCCAAGGGGCTAGCGGGGGGGCTGAGACCCAGTACTTC,CASSQGASGGAETQYF
TRBV27,-,few,TRBJ1-2,TGTGCCAGCAGTTTTACCGCGTTGAATGGCTACACCTTC,CASSFTALNGYTF
TRBV4-1,TRBD1,-,TRBJ1-5,TGCGCCAGCAGCAAAGACAGGGACAATCAGCCCCAGCATTTT,CASSKDRDNQPQHF
TRBV27,TRBD1,-,TRBJ1-2,TGTGCCAGCAGTTTATCGATGGAACAGGGGCGGCTTTATGGCTACACCTTC,CASSLSMEQGRLYGYTF
TRBV11-2,-,-,TRBJ2-7,TGTGCCAGCAGCTTAAACGGGGGATTCTACGAGCAGTACTTC,CASSLNGGFYEQYF
TRBV9,TRBD1,-,TRBJ1-2,TGTGCCAGCAGCGTAGGTGGCAGGGGGCAAGGCTACACCTTC,CASSVGGRGQGYTF
TRBV15,TRBD2,-,TRBJ2-2,TGTGCCACCAGCAGCCCGACTAGCGGGAGACGCACCGGGGAGCTGTTTTTT,CATSSPTSGRRTGELFF
TRBV13,-,-,TRBJ1-6,TGTGCCAGCACCGGGGGGACGAATTCACCCCTCCACTTT,CASTGGTNSPLHF
TRBV29-1,TRBD1,-,TRBJ1-2,TGCAGCGTGAGGACAGGGGAGGGCTACACCTTC,CSVRTGEGYTF
TRBV13,-,-,TRBJ2-1,TGTGCCAGCACCCTAATTTCGTCCTCCTACAATGAGCAGTTCTTC,CASTLISSSYNEQFF
TRBV4-3,-,-,TRBJ1-2,TGCGCCAGCAGCCAAGATAAATCAGTCTATGGCTACACCTTC,CASSQDKSVYGYTF
TRBV7-9,TRBD1,-,TRBJ2-1,TGTGCCAGCCTTGAGACAGGGGTCATTGAAGAGCAGTTCTTC,CASLETGVIEEQFF
TRBV28,-,-,TRBJ2-5,TGTGCCAGCAGTTTACACAGGGAACAAGAGACCCAGTACTTC,CASSLHREQETQYF
TRBV5-4,TRBD1,-,TRBJ1-2,TGTGCCAGCAGCGCGGGACAGGCAGCATCTGATGGCTACACCTTC,CASSAGQAASDGYTF
TRBV7-2,-,-,TRBJ1-1,TGTGCCAGCAGCTTAGCCGACGGACTTGGAAAAGCTTTCTTT,CASSLADGLGKAFF
TRBV27,-,once,TRBJ1-5,TGTGCCAGCAGTTTACAACAGGGTGGGGGTGGACCCCAGCATTTT,CASSLQQGGGGPQHF
TRBV18,-,-,TRBJ2-1,TGTGCCAGCTCACCACTCCCAGGTAGCTCCTACAATGAGCAGTTCTTC,CASSPLPGSSYNEQFF
TRBV30,-,-,TRBJ1-1,TGTGCCTGGCCCACTAAGAACACTGAAGCTTTCTTT,CAWPTKNTEAFF
TRBV5-6,-,-,TRBJ2-7,TGTGCCAGCAGCTTGGCCGGGGAACCGGCCTACGAGCAGTACTTC,CASSLAGEPAYEQYF
TRBV6-1,TRBD1,-,TRBJ1-5,TGTGCCAGCAGTATAACAGGGGCTGGCAATCAGCCCCAGCATTTT,CASSITGAGNQPQHF
TRBV7-8,-,-,TRBJ2-1,TGTGCCAGCAGCTTACTAGTCGACGGGATCCCCTGGCAGTTCTTC,CASSLLVDGIPWQFF
TRBV19,TRBD1,-,TRBJ1-2,TGTGCCAGTAGTGTAAGGGGGCTACCTAACTATGGCTACACCTTC,CASSVRGLPNYGYTF
TRBV2,-,-,TRBJ1-2,TGTGCCAGCAGTGAAGTATATGATGGCTACACCTTC,CASSEVYDGYTF